The T cell receptor beta chain described here comes from a study of molecular identifiers for immune sequencing clone quantification. Study details: Naive CD8 cell RNA, from around 20,000 or 99,000 cells, was split five ways in replicates, with four sequenced. Study results and caveats: Spiked-in Jurkat TCR RNA corresponding to one cell was reported as detectable against approximately 930,000 naive cells.

The authors built bulk TCR libraries by previously described methods with listed TCR primers. TCRdb reanalysed the PCR reads using MiXCR and keeps one entry per CDR3 protein. Among around 470,000 distinct CDR3 sequences listed, around 21% were seen once. Of note for this clonotype: Its antigen remains unknown. An end of the junction does not agree with germline; a read error may underlie this.

For naive CD8 T cells, sorting used the CD8+CD4-CCR7+CD45RA+ phenotype. The CDR3 loop spans 13 amino acids. CDR1 and CDR2 (germline): MNHEY, SMNVEV (reference sequence). Specimen: naive CD8+ T cells from blood, with Jurkat cell RNA spiked in. Subset specified: FACS-sorted CD8+CD4-CCR7+CD45RA+ naive T cells. This chain uses TRBV27 with TRBJ1-2; 7 bases agree with TRBD1. The sequence came from a human donor in good health. Some libraries in this study had Jurkat cell RNA spiked in. The CDR3 DNA is TGTACCAGCAGTTTAGGGGGCTCGTATGGCTACACCTTC. As protein: CTSSLGGSYGYTF.